This T cell receptor beta chain was sequenced for a study of PD-L1 blockade in urothelial cancer. Turning to the study itself: About 85% of the roughly 30 patients comprised males who had bladder-origin urothelial cancer. Prior chemotherapy in patients spanned 0 to 3 regimens. A median roughly 150,000 T cells were found in blood samples.

V was trimmed by 3 bases and J by 4 bases, leaving 7 bases between them. The CDR3 runs to 11 residues. Germline-derived CDR1 and CDR2 are DFQATT and SNEGSKA (reference sequence). Sequencing was performed with immunoSEQ multiplex PCR; in TCRdb, only in-frame clones are kept and a portion is missing. The data contain roughly 48,000 clones, 84% of them singletons. The sequence came from a man aged 35 to 55 with urothelial cancer. The sequencing here drew on PBMCs, taken around atezolizumab (anti-PD-L1) treatment. The chain uses TRBV20-1 and TRBJ2-7; D ambiguous. CDR3: CSASSRYEQYF. CDR3 in DNA: TGCAGTGCTAGTTCCCGTTACGAGCAGTACTTC.